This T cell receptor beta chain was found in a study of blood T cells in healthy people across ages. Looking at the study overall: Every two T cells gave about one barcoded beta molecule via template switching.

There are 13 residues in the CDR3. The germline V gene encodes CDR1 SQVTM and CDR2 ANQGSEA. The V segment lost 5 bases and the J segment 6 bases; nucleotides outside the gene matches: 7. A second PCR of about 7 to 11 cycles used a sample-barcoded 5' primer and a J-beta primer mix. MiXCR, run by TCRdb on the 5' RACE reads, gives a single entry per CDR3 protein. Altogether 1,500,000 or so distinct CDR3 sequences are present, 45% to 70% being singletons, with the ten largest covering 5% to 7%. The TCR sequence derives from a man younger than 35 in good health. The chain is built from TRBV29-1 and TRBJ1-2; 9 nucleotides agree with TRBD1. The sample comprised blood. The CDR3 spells CSVSRDRVNGYTF. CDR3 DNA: TGCAGCGTTAGCCGGGACAGGGTTAATGGCTACACCTTC. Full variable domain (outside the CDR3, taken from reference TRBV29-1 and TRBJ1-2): SAVISQKPSRDICQRGTSLTIQCQVDSQVTMMFWYRQQPGQSLTLIATANQGSEATYESGFVIDKFPISRPNLTFSTLTVSNMSPEDSSIYLCSVSRDRVNGYTFGSGTRLTVV.